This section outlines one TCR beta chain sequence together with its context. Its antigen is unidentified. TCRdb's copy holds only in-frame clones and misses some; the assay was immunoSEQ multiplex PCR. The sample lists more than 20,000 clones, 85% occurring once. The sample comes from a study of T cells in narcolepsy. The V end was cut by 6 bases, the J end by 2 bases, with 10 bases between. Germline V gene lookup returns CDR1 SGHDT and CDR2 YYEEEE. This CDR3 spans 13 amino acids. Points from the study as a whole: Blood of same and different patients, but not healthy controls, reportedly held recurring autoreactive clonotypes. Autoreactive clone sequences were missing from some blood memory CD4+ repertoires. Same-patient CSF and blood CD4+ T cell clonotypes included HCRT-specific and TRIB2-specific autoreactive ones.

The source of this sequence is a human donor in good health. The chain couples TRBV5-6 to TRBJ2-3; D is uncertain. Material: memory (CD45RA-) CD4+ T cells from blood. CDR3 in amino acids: CASTLGPTDTQYF. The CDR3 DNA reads TGTGCCAGCACCCTCGGGCCCACAGATACGCAGTATTTT.